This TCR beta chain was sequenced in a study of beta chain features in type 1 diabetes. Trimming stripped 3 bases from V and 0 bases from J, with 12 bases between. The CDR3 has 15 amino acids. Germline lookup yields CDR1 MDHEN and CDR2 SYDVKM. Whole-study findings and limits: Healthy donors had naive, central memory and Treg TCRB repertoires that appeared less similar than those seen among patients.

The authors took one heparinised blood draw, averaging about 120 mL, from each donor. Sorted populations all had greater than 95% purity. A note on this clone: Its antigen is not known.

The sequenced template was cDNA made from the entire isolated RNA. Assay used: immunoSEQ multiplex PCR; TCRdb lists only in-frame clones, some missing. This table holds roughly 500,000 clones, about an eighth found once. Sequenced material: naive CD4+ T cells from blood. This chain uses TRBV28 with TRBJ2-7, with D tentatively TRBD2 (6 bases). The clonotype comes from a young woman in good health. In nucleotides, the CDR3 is TGTGCCAGCAGTTTGAGACAACTAGCCTCCTACGAGCAGTACGTC. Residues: CASSLRQLASYEQYV.